The T cell receptor (beta chain) under discussion was sequenced for a study of blood T cell repertoires in COVID-19. As for the study in general: T cells, B-cell-depleted T cells, or PBMCs supplied cDNA or gDNA.

Residents of about two dozen US areas, aged about 18 to 100 years, made up the participants. Either two negative PCRs, clearance, or symptom resolution qualified Cohort 3 donors as recovered. Trimming stripped 5 bases from V and 3 bases from J, with 11 bases between. The CDR3 consists of 14 residues. Germline V lookup: CDR1 SEHNR, CDR2 FQNEAQ (reference sequence). Per the original data handling: Estimation of nucleated cell counts relied on the amplification of reference gene primers. Repertoires were generated with immunoSEQ multiplex PCR, while TCRdb's copy carries only in-frame clones and drops some. V and J calls and clone size come straight from that table; D and trimming were deduced from the DNA. This sample yields 150,000 to 190,000 clones, of which approximately 79% are seen a single time; around 7.9% belongs to the top ten. This clone has just a few counts.

Input material: PBMCs or T cells enriched from blood (not recorded which). The rearrangement joins TRBV7-9 to TRBJ1-5; TRBD1 might be the D (6 bases). This sequence originates from a man over 45 who had recovered from COVID-19. CDR3 in DNA: TGTGCCAGCAGCCCTGACAGGAACAATCAGCCCCAGCATTTT. Translated: CASSPDRNNQPQHF.